This T cell receptor (beta chain) was documented in a study of CD8+CD57+ T cells in acquired aplastic anemia. Patients sequenced had flow cytometry evidence of CD8+CD57+ cell expansion. It was genomic DNA that served as the template for profiling TCR beta VDJ and CDR3. TCRdb reanalysed the reads using MiXCR and keeps one entry per CDR3 protein. The data contain about 120,000 distinct CDR3 sequences, 45% to 60% of them singletons. The V and J ends lost 3 bases and 2 bases, in that order; junction bases with no gene match: 9. There are 16 residues in the CDR3. Germline-derived CDR1 and CDR2 are SNHLY and FYNNEI. Of note for this clonotype: Its specificity is not known. The missing conserved phenylalanine or tryptophan at the end of this CDR3 makes a read error likely.

General study findings and limits: Patients and controls shared twenty-nine CD8+ CDR3 sequences. Researchers reported that CD8+ Simpson's diversity was not significantly different in patients versus controls.

V gene TRBV2 combines with J gene TRBJ2-5; TRBD2 matches at 7 bases. The source is a human donor with aplastic anemia. The sequenced sample consisted of sorted CD4+, CD8+, or CD8+CD57+ T cells (not recorded which) from PBMCs. CDR3 coding DNA: TGTGCCAGCAGTGATCTGTCTAGCGGACGGCAAGAGACCCAGTACCTC. It specifies CASSDLSSGRQETQYL.